The rows below give T cell receptor beta chains drawn from one sample of a study of blood T cell repertoires in COVID-19. Data came from immunoSEQ multiplex PCR; TCRdb stores just in-frame clones and leaves some out. The profile shows 190,000 or so clones, about 81% of them singletons. The sample was peripheral blood. The receptor set was obtained from a woman of 80 years or more with COVID-19, enrolled during active disease. The CDR3 runs from the conserved cysteine through the conserved F or W. Fields, in order: D gene, clone size, V gene, J gene, CDR3 DNA, CDR3 protein. A D gene is named only where the DNA matches it firmly. Size is omitted from some rows. Given values are once, few, many or a class for expanded clones.

TRBD1	NA	TRBV24-1	TRBJ2-3	TGTGCCACACAAACAGGGGGCACAGATACGCAGTATTTT	CATQTGGTDTQYF
NA	NA	TRBV29-1	TRBJ2-7	TGCAGCGTTGAAGGGAGGGTCCACGAGCAGTACTTC	CSVEGRVHEQYF
TRBD1	NA	TRBV2	TRBJ2-5	TGTGCCAGCAAGGGACAGGGGGCGCGCGAGACCCAGTACTTC	CASKGQGARETQYF
TRBD2	NA	TRBV2	TRBJ2-7	TGTGCCAGCAGGCTTGGAGGGCTAGCGGGCAACTCCTACGAGCAGTACTTC	CASRLGGLAGNSYEQYF
NA	NA	TRBV7-8	TRBJ2-3	TGTGCCAGCAGCCTAGGGGGGCCGAGCAGCACAGATACGCAGTATTTT	CASSLGGPSSTDTQYF
NA	NA	TRBV14	TRBJ2-7	TGTGCCAGCAGCCAAGGGCAGGGGTGGCACGAGCAGTACTTC	CASSQGQGWHEQYF
TRBD2	NA	TRBV11-2	TRBJ2-7	TGTGCCAGCAGCTTCACCGGGGGGGCCTACGAGCAGTACTTC	CASSFTGGAYEQYF
TRBD2	NA	TRBV3-1/TRBV3-2	TRBJ2-2	TGTGCCAGCAGCCAACCCGGACTAGCGGGGGGGCCTGGCACCGGGGAGCTGTTTTTT	CASSQPGLAGGPGTGELFF
NA	NA	TRBV28	TRBJ1-2	TGTGCCAGCACCTCGGAGGGTGGTGGGGCGTTTGGATATGGCTACACCTTC	CASTSEGGGAFGYGYTF
NA	NA	TRBV12-3/TRBV12-4	TRBJ2-2	TGTGCCAGCAGTTTCGGGACCGGGGAGCTGTTTTTT	CASSFGTGELFF
NA	NA	TRBV7-8	TRBJ1-4	TGTGCCAGCAGCCCCTTACTCCAGTGGGGCTCCGGCGCTGTCCCCACAACTAATGAAAAACTGTTTTTT	CASSPLLQWGSGAVPTTNEKLFF
NA	NA	TRBV18	TRBJ1-4	TGTGCCAGCTCACTGGACAGCTTCGAAAAACTGTTTTTT	CASSLDSFEKLFF
TRBD1	once	TRBV27	TRBJ2-7	TGTGCCAGCAGTCCTGGACAGGGGCCGGGACACGAGCAGTACTTC	CASSPGQGPGHEQYF